Listed below are T cell receptor beta chains from one sample, sequenced in a study of CXCR3-negative and CXCR3-positive naive CD8 T cells. TCRdb re-called the 5' RACE reads, yielding one record per CDR3 amino acid sequence without DNA. The sample table includes 75,000 to 100,000 distinct CDR3 sequences. Sequencing used naive CXCR3- CD8+ T cells from blood. Receptors were obtained from a human donor in good health. Some clones in this sample may be carry-over from other donors' samples. CDR3s include the opening cysteine and the closing phenylalanine or tryptophan.

j_call v_call cdr3_aa
TRBJ2-1 TRBV20-1 CSAPSQVVSYNEQFF
TRBJ2-3 TRBV29-1 CSVGRASTDTQYF
TRBJ1-1 TRBV28 CASSLRGAGAPNTEAFF
TRBJ2-2 TRBV2 CASSESRDSSSGELFF
TRBJ2-1 TRBV7-7 CASSLNDGTVDNEQFF
TRBJ1-2 TRBV12-3/TRBV12-4 CASTGGSGYTF
TRBJ2-7 TRBV29-1 CSVEAESSYEQYF
TRBJ2-7 TRBV29-1 CSVEDRGPGYEQYF
TRBJ2-1 TRBV29-1 CSVEGGGLAGTPYNEQFF
TRBJ1-1 TRBV28 CASSRTGGLNTEAFF
TRBJ2-1 TRBV12-3/TRBV12-4 CASSWPGEGVEQFF
TRBJ2-7 TRBV29-1 CSVEDGGSYEQYF
TRBJ2-3 TRBV18 CASSPPDSTDTQYF
TRBJ1-2 TRBV11-3 CASSPPIPGDYGYTF
TRBJ2-2 TRBV5-1 CASSLYPTVSTGELFF
TRBJ2-1 TRBV19 CASSSRGGLNNEQFF
TRBJ2-3 TRBV7-9 CASSLWAGTDTQYF